The clone carrying this T cell receptor (beta chain) was observed a few times. The antigen is undetermined. This sample was included in a study of T-cell memory formation after mild COVID-19. Study-wide context: Each donor largely had its own TCR clusters.

General study results and limits: Shrinking CD4+ clones resided mostly in CM and EM, and CD8+ ones in EMRA. The pre-infection memory compartment contained some responding clones, suggesting cross-reactive memory joined.

This CDR3 contains 14 residues. Germline loops: CDR1 DFQATT, CDR2 SNEGSKA (reference sequence). The V end was cut by 7 bases, the J end by 5 bases, with 18 bases between. With constant-segment primers, 5'RACE yielded cDNA libraries of TCR alpha and TCR beta that carried sample barcodes and UMIs. TCRdb itself ran the 5' RACE reads through MiXCR, one entry per CDR3 protein. The sample contains around 100,000 distinct CDR3 sequences, approximately 12% of which appear only once. J is TRBJ2-1 and V is TRBV20-1, with D hard to call. The TCR originated in a man between 18 and 29 years old who had mild COVID-19 (a few samples of this study predate the infection). Cell type and time point are not known. The sample consisted of PBMCs or a T cell subset sorted from them (not recorded which). CDR3 sequence: CSGPLSGLDNEQFF. CDR3 DNA sequence: TGCAGTGGCCCCCTTAGTGGCCTGGACAATGAGCAGTTCTTC.